This T cell receptor beta chain came from a study of cytomegalovirus exposure and HLA in healthy donors (dated by TCRdb to the late 2010s). Concerning the study at large: An earlier analysis of 587 of the donors reported 276 Gb of sequence data and 95 million to 120 million unique TCR beta sequences obtained from about 179 million T cells. An early release covering over 500 HLA-typed donors comprised 300 to 350 gigabases of sequencing data and about 90 million unique TCR sequences. Among the roughly 390 genotyped donors, more than 70% belonged to the genetic ancestry cluster associated with self-reported Caucasian donors. The study was designed to test whether signatures of past pathogen exposure could be identified by cataloging public T cell receptors. The T cell repertoires of several hundred subjects were profiled by immunosequencing and related to cytomegalovirus serostatus. A separate validation cohort of some 130 different subjects was used in addition to the approximately 700-subject first cohort. To predict cytomegalovirus infection status, the study brought together high-throughput TCR immunosequencing, statistical association of individual TCRs with disease status, and machine learning. To study patterns of TCR occurrence, a later analysis re-analyzed previously published TCR beta repertoires from 650 to 750 donors and added high-resolution HLA genotyping. Rather than using new phenotypic data, the later analysis identified candidate immune exposures from TCR beta sequences and from how often those sequences occurred across donors. In an earlier analysis of roughly 540 of the donors, high-throughput TCR beta sequencing was used to judge whether each TCR beta V gene segment behaved as functional or pseudogenic. Alongside the repertoire data, information on donor age, sex, ethnicity and CMV serostatus was compiled. A later genetic analysis took genome-wide SNP genotypes for about 65% of the 666 donors and used that subset as a discovery cohort. Every discovery cohort repertoire had been produced on one sequencing platform. HLA typing included class I and class II loci at four-digit resolution. The number of typed donors differed by locus: about 629-630 for A, B, C, DRB1 and DQB1; 522 for DQA1; fewer than 610 for DPA1; and some 430 for DPB1. Because of strong linkage in the cohort, a handful of DR-DQ haplotypes were treated as single units for association and clustering. Among 300 to 500 genotyped donors of the cohort, an average of roughly 230,000 unique TCR beta nucleotide sequences was sequenced per donor, of which about 20% were non-productive.

The method was the immunoSEQ multiplex PCR assay. For the multiplex PCR, a mixture combining 60 forward primers for TCR Vbeta segments and 13 reverse primers for TCR Jbeta segments was used. A multiplex PCR assay on genomic DNA amplified the CDR3 region of rearranged TCR beta genes. The amplified TCR beta libraries were sequenced on the Illumina HiSeq System as 87-base-pair reads. The source study handled its data this way. In a later analysis, 77 million or so unique TCR beta chains were counted across the approximately 640 repertoires, and around 10 million of these chains were shared by at least two donors. Raw reads were error-corrected and collapsed into unique sequences with a nearest-neighbor algorithm that merged closely related sequences to remove PCR and sequencing errors. V, D and J gene segments were assigned by aligning CDR3 sequences to IMGT reference sequences. For a sequence to be retained, a match of at least six nucleotides was required to both a V gene segment and a J gene segment. Rearrangements were classified as productive when the CDR3 lacked stop codons and remained in frame with V and J, and all other rearrangements were classified as non-productive. Following IMGT convention, CDR3 was defined as the stretch from the second conserved V-encoded cysteine up to the conserved J-encoded phenylalanine. The earlier analysis of some 600 of the donors excluded sequences that lacked an unambiguous match to a single V gene segment. In an earlier analysis of a few hundred of the donors, V segments were called functional above 56.7% productive rearrangements and were called segregating when the between-donor standard deviation exceeded 5%. A statistical classification framework was built to diagnose cytomegalovirus status from the catalog of TCR beta chain sequences. V and J gene assignment, in a later analysis, came from comparing TCR nucleotide sequences with IMGT/GENE-DB human TR gene sequences. In a later analysis, CDR3 sequences and most-parsimonious VDJ recombination scenarios were assigned using the TCRdist pipeline. In a later analysis, each TCR beta chain was defined by its CDR3 amino acid sequence together with its V-gene family, and reads lacking a unique V-gene family were excluded. A later analysis removed several hundred highly shared, low-generation-probability nucleotide sequences to deal with suspected cross-contamination and a sequencing artifact. A later analysis calculated a clonal expansion index for each public chain from normalized within-repertoire ranks of inferred template counts. A later analysis computed generation probabilities with a VDJ recombination model fitted to out-of-frame rearrangements, and checked the results against IGoR. A later analysis scored TCR-TCR, TCR-HLA and TCR-CMV co-occurrence with hypergeometric tests, applying a repertoire-size bias correction to TCR pairs. To estimate false discovery rates, a later analysis permuted the HLA or CMV assignments 20 times. In a later analysis, co-occurring TCRs were grouped with DBSCAN, and TCRdist sequence similarity was added when clustering was performed within HLA-allele-positive subsets. Co-occurrence clustering excluded repertoires with fewer than 30,000 or more than 120,000 public chains, plus five with anomalous nucleotide sharing. The table was pulled from immuneACCESS by TCRdb, which kept in-frame rearrangements only. Such tables lose some clones; where checked, under half of the loss comes from unresolved V genes, and the rest has no known cause. The DNA gave D and trimming, while V, J and clone size come from that table. The sample includes some 190,000 clones, with around 80% observed a single time. The ten largest clones take up around 1.5% of the sample.

Points the paper makes about the study in general: Some IMGT-functional V segments, including TRBV6-2 and TRBV6-3, could not be distinguished by the 87-base-pair reads and were therefore excluded. The classifier was reported to diagnose cytomegalovirus status with high specificity and sensitivity in both the original cohort and the validation cohort. In a later analysis, most CMV-associated TCR beta chains were found to appear HLA-restricted, with HLA associations seemingly driven largely by CMV exposure. Strong co-occurrence of HLA alleles, especially DR and DQ, made assigning TCR associations to individual alleles difficult. Most TCR sequences were seen in very few donors, while some public TCRs were found in many individuals. Immune exposure information for the cohort was limited to CMV serostatus. Because HLA typing was missing for some donors at each locus, association tests included only the typed subset. A later analysis reported that several top co-occurrence clusters appeared linked to parvovirus B19, influenza, CMV and Epstein-Barr virus. A further reported finding was that TCR beta sequences accurately predicted the HLA-A and HLA-B alleles for most subjects in the first cohort. The authors suggested that the approach could potentially be extended to other disease states and immunological phenotypes. Some 15 rarely observed V segments, including chromosome 9 orphons, were excluded from the earlier analysis of almost 600 of the donors because counts were too low. Linkage disequilibrium might explain the correlated functional status among segregating V segments, but an unknown experimental factor could not be ruled out. In this cohort, only TCR beta chains were sequenced, and detectable features were limited by the absence of alpha or paired-chain data. A later genetic analysis reported fewer N-insertions in productive TCRs among donors in an Asian-associated ancestry cluster than the roughly 700-donor mean. The presence/absence analyses assumed that sequencing depth was roughly uniform across donors, and that assumption may not be true. A later analysis found that TCR association rates varied across HLA loci, with DRB1 alleles showing the most associated TCRs and HLA-C alleles the fewest. Broadly in line with IMGT annotations, most TCR beta V segments showed up in productive rearrangements about 87% or about 30% of the time in an earlier analysis of several hundred of the donors. A cluster of highly shared sequence variants was judged likely to be a technical artifact of the sequencing pipeline. A later analysis found that HLA-associated TCR beta chains were more clonally expanded and had lower generation probabilities than equally common non-associated chains. A later analysis associated some 17,000 TCR beta sequences with specific HLA alleles at a false discovery rate of 0.05. V-gene and J-gene trimming of TCR beta chains was associated with a missense DCLRE1C variant in a later genetic analysis, and the association was replicated in an independent cohort. The study gave a list of some 150 TCR beta chains associated with cytomegalovirus. Three of the identified cytomegalovirus-associated TCR beta chains were confirmed in vitro to be specific for cytomegalovirus antigens.

Its CDR3 holds 17 amino acids, cysteine through phenylalanine. Just the 51-base CDR3 DNA is kept, in frame starting at base 1. V is pruned by 2 bases and J by 3 bases, leaving 8 bases of the junction without a gene match. Looking up the germline V gene yields CDR1 SNHLY and CDR2 FYNNEI. The cohort consisted of 666 healthy bone marrow donors. At the time of sampling, every cohort member was nominally healthy, though immune exposures that went unrecorded were likely present. The donor was CMV seronegative and belonged to the group of 380 or so seronegative cohort members. Every donor gave a peripheral blood sample, and the peripheral blood mononuclear cells from that sample were used for TCR beta sequencing. Genomic DNA extraction from the blood cell samples was performed with the Qiagen DNeasy Blood Extraction Kit. Comment on this clone: Its antigen target is currently unknown. Base quality data are lacking; no much larger clone is found one base away.

The V gene is TRBV2 and the J gene is TRBJ2-1; TRBD2 fits 9 bases in the junction. Material: PBMCs. The origin of this receptor is a man between 18 and 29 years old in good health and CMV-seronegative. The CDR3 is CASSELMGRGGYNEQFF. At the DNA level, the sequence is TGTGCCAGCAGTGAATTGATGGGGCGGGGGGGCTACAATGAGCAGTTCTTC.